Below are 27 T cell receptor beta chains sequenced from a single sample in a study of beta chain features in type 1 diabetes. The authors reverse transcribed all of the isolated RNA, so sequencing captured expressed TCRB transcripts. Assay: immunoSEQ multiplex PCR; the TCRdb copy retains only in-frame clones and omits some. Seen here are 350,000 to 400,000 clones, over 12% observed once, and the top ten hold 0.019%. Material for sequencing was naive CD4+ T cells from blood. The receptors stem from a woman under 30 in good health.

The CDR3 DNA reads TGTGCCAGCAGTGATAGGGACAGATCCTTCTTT. This gives the protein CASSDRDRSFF. J is TRBJ1-1 and V is TRBV6-4; 7 bases align to TRBD1. Per germline, CDR1 MRHNA and CDR2 SNTAGT. V shed 3 bases and J 14 bases; nucleotides not matched to a gene: 6. The CDR3 covers 11 residues.

This clone was detected a few times. The chain recombines TRBV30 with TRBJ1-2; no firm D call. Trimming stripped 3 bases from V and 7 bases from J, with 15 bases between. Germline assignment: CDR1 GTSNPN and CDR2 SVGIG (reference sequence). The length of the CDR3 is 13 residues. CDR3 DNA sequence: TGTGCCTGGAGACCGGACGGGGTTTCTGGCTACACCTTC. Translation gives CAWRPDGVSGYTF.

This clone was picked up a small number of times. The genes are TRBV5-6 and TRBJ2-2; tentatively, D is TRBD2 (6 bases). Between the trimmed V and J ends, which lost 0 bases and 4 bases, there was a span of 7 bases. The length of the CDR3 is 14 residues. From germline, CDR1 is SGHDT and CDR2 YYEEEE. This CDR3 reads CASSLEGLTGELFF. The CDR3, as DNA: TGTGCCAGCAGCTTGGAGGGACTCACCGGGGAGCTGTTTTTT.

This clone was counted a few times. V usage is TRBV19 and J usage is TRBJ1-1; no clear D. Trimming removed 1 base at V and 4 bases at J, with 10 bases between. CDR1 is LNHDA and CDR2 is SQIVND in the germline V gene (reference sequence). This CDR3 is 14 amino acids long. The CDR3, as DNA: TGTGCCAGTAGTATAGCTGAAATCGGCACTGAAGCTTTCTTT. This sequence encodes CASSIAEIGTEAFF.

The J gene is TRBJ2-3, the V gene TRBV7-6, with D perhaps matching TRBD2 (5 bases). The CDR3 length is 11 residues. The germline CDR1 and CDR2 sequences are SGHVS and FNYEAQ. V lost 11 bases and J lost 1, with 7 bases in between. The CDR3 spells CARTGTDTQYF. The CDR3 nucleotides read TGTGCCCGGACTGGCACAGATACGCAGTATTTT.

The V and J genes are TRBV18 and TRBJ2-6, with D possibly being TRBD2 (5 bases). Germline lookup yields CDR1 KGHSH and CDR2 LQKENI. The CDR3 sequence is 19 residues long. Trimming removed 3 bases at V and 0 bases at J, with 18 bases between. As DNA, the CDR3 is TGTGCCAGCTCACCTCATTACGAGCGGAGGCCCTCTGGGGCCAACGTCCTGACTTTC. This codes for CASSPHYERRPSGANVLTF.

The chain is built from TRBV28 and TRBJ2-7; weak D call: TRBD1 (6 bases). CDR1 MDHEN and CDR2 SYDVKM come from the germline V gene. V gave up 2 bases and J gave up 1 base, with 12 bases separating them. This CDR3 contains 15 residues. In DNA form, the CDR3 reads TGTGCCAGCAGTTTAGGGGGCGTAGGATCCTACGAGCAGTACTTC. This translates into CASSLGGVGSYEQYF.

This clone has a handful of counts. The chain recombines TRBV14 with TRBJ2-7; TRBD2 matches 11 bases. The germline gives CDR1 SGHDN, CDR2 FVKESK. V gave up 3 bases and J gave up 5 bases; unmatched junction bases: 6. The CDR3 totals 15 residues. In nucleotides, the CDR3 is TGTGCCAGCAGCCACTCTAGCGGGAGGCACGACGAGCAGTACTTC. It yields the protein CASSHSSGRHDEQYF.

This rearrangement joins TRBV6-1 to TRBJ1-5, with no clear D. Trimming removed 5 bases at V and 6 bases at J, with 14 bases between. Germline loops: CDR1 MNHNS, CDR2 SASEGT. CDR3 size: 14 residues. The CDR3 DNA is TGTGCCAGCAGTAACCCGGCGGGAACTCAGCCCCAGCATTTT. Amino acids: CASSNPAGTQPQHF.

CDR3: CASSEQGCCDTEAFF. CDR3 nucleotide sequence: TGCGCCAGCAGCGAACAGGGATGTTGCGACACTGAAGCTTTCTTT. V is TRBV5-1 and J is TRBJ1-1; D is perhaps TRBD1 (6 bases). The germline V and J ends were trimmed by 4 bases and 3 bases, with 16 bases remaining between them. Looked up from germline, CDR1 is SGHRS and CDR2 is YFSETQ. The CDR3 spans 15 residues.

As regards this clone: The same CDR3 arises from other DNA sequences in this sample as well. The DNA of the CDR3 is TGTGCCAGCAGCTTAGCCGGGGCCTACGAGCAGTACTTC. Protein product: CASSLAGAYEQYF. The chain couples TRBV7-2 to TRBJ2-7; TRBD2 is a possible D gene (5 bases). The CDR3 covers 13 residues. Germline loops: CDR1 SGHTA, CDR2 FQGNSA. V lost 0 bases to trimming and J lost 2 bases, with 5 bases between them. Based on the CDR3 plus reference TRBV7-2 and TRBJ2-7, the full variable domain is GAGVSQSPSNKVTEKGKDVELRCDPISGHTALYWYRQSLGQGLEFLIYFQGNSAPDKSGLPSDRFSAERTGGSVSTLTIQRTQQEDSAVYLCASSLAGAYEQYFGPGTRLTVT.

V and J are TRBV7-9 and TRBJ2-7; no clear D gene. This CDR3 contains 15 residues. V shed 1 base and J shed 5 bases, with 15 bases lying between them. Germline V gene data show CDR1 as SEHNR and CDR2 as FQNEAQ (reference sequence). The CDR3: CASSLGGSLVHEQYF. CDR3 coding DNA: TGTGCCAGCAGCTTAGGCGGCAGTCTGGTCCACGAGCAGTACTTC.

The gene calls are TRBV7-8 and TRBJ1-4, with 7 bases matching TRBD1. The CDR3 is made up of 14 amino acids. Trimming removed 2 bases from V and 8 bases from J; junction bases left unmatched: 5. Germline CDR1 and CDR2: SGHVS and FQNEAQ. CDR3 nucleotides: TGTGCCAGCAGCTTACGACAGGGCAGGGAAAAACTGTTTTTT. Translating gives CASSLRQGREKLFF.

This CDR3 reads CASSLSRTGIYEQYF. The CDR3 DNA is TGTGCCAGCAGCTTATCACGGACAGGGATCTACGAGCAGTACTTC. V usage is TRBV7-9 and J usage is TRBJ2-7; TRBD1 aligns across 8 bases. Trimming took 2 bases from V and 3 from J; bases not matched to a gene: 6. CDR3 size: 15 residues. CDR1 and CDR2 from the germline V gene are SEHNR and FQNEAQ (reference sequence).

The genes are TRBV7-2 and TRBJ1-4, with 7 bases identical to TRBD1. The CDR3 is 13 amino acids. Germline CDR1 SGHTA, CDR2 FQGNSA. Trimming took 3 bases from V and 8 from J; bases not matched to a gene: 3. CDR3 sequence (DNA): TGTGCCAGCAGCTTTGACAGGGACGAAAAACTGTTTTTT. Encoded protein: CASSFDRDEKLFF.

This clone was seen only a few times. The chain employs TRBV29-1 and TRBJ1-1; D is unclear. With 5 bases removed from V and 0 bases from J, the gap between germline ends came to 10 bases. Germline loops: CDR1 SQVTM, CDR2 ANQGSEA. The CDR3 has 13 amino acids. The CDR3 loop is CSVNGLMNTEAFF. The DNA for the CDR3 is TGCAGCGTTAATGGCCTCATGAACACTGAAGCTTTCTTT.

The gene calls are TRBV30 and TRBJ2-2, with 7 bases fitting TRBD2. The CDR3 length is 14 residues. Germline CDR1 GTSNPN, CDR2 SVGIG (reference sequence). The junction had 8 bases not matched to a gene; V was cut back by 5 bases and J by 5 bases. CDR3 sequence: CAWGVAGGTGELFF. CDR3 bases: TGTGCCTGGGGGGTAGCGGGCGGGACCGGGGAGCTGTTTTTT. Drawing the rest from reference TRBV30 and TRBJ2-2, the complete variable domain is SQTIHQWPATLVQPVGSPLSLECTVEGTSNPNLYWYRQAAGRGLQLLFYSVGIGQISSEVPQNLSASRPQDRQFILSSKKLLLSDSGFYLCAWGVAGGTGELFFGEGSRLTVL.

The chain uses TRBV27 and TRBJ2-7; 12 bases match TRBD2. With 7 bases clipped from V and 1 base from J, the junction kept 8 bases outside the gene matches. Germline V gene lookup returns CDR1 MNHEY and CDR2 SMNVEV (reference sequence). The CDR3 extends over 16 amino acids. In DNA, the CDR3 is TGTGCCAGCAAGTCGGCCGGGACTAGCGGGTCCTACGAGCAGTACTTC. Translation: CASKSAGTSGSYEQYF.

A few counts support this clone. This sequence joins TRBV5-1 and TRBJ2-1; 7 positions match TRBD1. The CDR3 contains 14 residues. The ends lost 3 bases at V and 4 bases at J; junction bases unmatched: 4. Per germline, CDR1 SGHRS and CDR2 YFSETQ. The CDR3, as DNA: TGCGCCAGCAGCTCGGACAGGACGTACAATGAGCAGTTCTTC. Protein product: CASSSDRTYNEQFF.

The rearrangement joins TRBV21-1 to TRBJ2-5; TRBD1 reflects the table's D call only, with no check against the DNA. TRBV21-1 is a pseudogene. The CDR3 extends over 14 amino acids. DNA for the CDR3: TGTGCCAGCAGCAAAGAAGACAGGCAAGAGACCCAGTACTTC. Protein product: CASSKEDRQETQYF.

This clone was counted a few times. J is TRBJ2-7 and V is TRBV25-1; 7 bases match TRBD1. Trimming removed 6 bases from V and 2 bases from J; junction bases left unmatched: 7. The CDR3 extends over 14 amino acids. Germline V gene sequence: CDR1 MGHDK, CDR2 SYGVNS. The CDR3 protein is CASRAGTAPYEQYF. CDR3 nucleotide sequence: TGTGCCAGCAGGGCCGGGACAGCACCCTACGAGCAGTACTTC.

This clone was picked up a small number of times. The rearrangement links TRBV4-2 to TRBJ2-3, with 9 bases identical to TRBD2. The germline CDR1 and CDR2 sequences are LGHNA and YNFKEQ. The CDR3 covers 16 residues. The V gene end was trimmed by 1 base and the J gene end by 5 bases; junction bases not matched to a gene: 7. CDR3 nucleotides: TGTGCCAGCAGCCAAGTCGGCGGGAGGGCCGAAGATACGCAGTATTTT. Translating it yields CASSQVGGRAEDTQYF.

This clone was seen more than once but under ten times. The CDR3 DNA reads TGTGCCAGCAGCCTATCCGGGACTAGCGGGAGAAGGCAGTTCTTC. This sequence encodes CASSLSGTSGRRQFF. This sequence joins TRBV14 and TRBJ2-1, with 14 positions matching TRBD2. The CDR3 extends over 15 amino acids. Losses at the gene ends were 4 bases for V and 12 bases for J; bases not matched to a gene: 8. Germline V CDR1 and CDR2: SGHDN, FVKESK.

CDR3 sequence reads: CASALAGRPNEQFF. CDR3 in DNA: TGTGCCAGTGCACTAGCGGGCCGTCCCAATGAGCAGTTCTTC. J is TRBJ2-1 and V is TRBV6-5, with TRBD2 matching over 9 bases. V lost 9 bases to trimming and J lost 6 bases; unmatched junction nucleotides: 9. This CDR3 is 14 amino acids long. CDR1 MNHEY and CDR2 SVGAGI come from the germline V gene.

V is TRBV7-2 and J is TRBJ2-3; 9 bases are a match to TRBD1. The CDR3 sequence is 16 residues long. V dropped 7 bases and J dropped 0; count of bases not matched to a gene: 8. The germline V gene encodes CDR1 SGHTA and CDR2 FQGNSA. The CDR3 loop reads CASNPTGGLSTDTQYF. The CDR3 bases are TGTGCCAGCAACCCCACAGGGGGCCTAAGCACAGATACGCAGTATTTT.

The table lists this clone with a few counts. The genes are TRBV30 and TRBJ2-7; D is possibly TRBD1 (5 bases). The CDR3 contains 11 residues. V dropped 1 base and J dropped 6 bases, with 7 bases sitting between them. Germline lookup yields CDR1 GTSNPN and CDR2 SVGIG (reference sequence). Written as DNA, the CDR3 is TGTGCCTGGAGTGGACAGATCGAGCAGTACTTC. This codes for CAWSGQIEQYF. The full variable domain, its missing parts supplied by reference TRBV30 and TRBJ2-7, is SQTIHQWPATLVQPVGSPLSLECTVEGTSNPNLYWYRQAAGRGLQLLFYSVGIGQISSEVPQNLSASRPQDRQFILSSKKLLLSDSGFYLCAWSGQIEQYFGPGTRLTVT.

This clone was seen more than once but under ten times. This chain joins TRBV5-1 and TRBJ1-1; a weak D match, TRBD1 (6 bases). Germline V CDR1 and CDR2: SGHRS, YFSETQ. Trimming removed 0 bases from V and 6 bases from J, with 12 bases in between. This CDR3 has 14 amino acids. CDR3 DNA: TGCGCCAGCAGCTTGGCCGAGGCAGGGGCTGAAGCTTTCTTT. Translated, it gives CASSLAEAGAEAFF.